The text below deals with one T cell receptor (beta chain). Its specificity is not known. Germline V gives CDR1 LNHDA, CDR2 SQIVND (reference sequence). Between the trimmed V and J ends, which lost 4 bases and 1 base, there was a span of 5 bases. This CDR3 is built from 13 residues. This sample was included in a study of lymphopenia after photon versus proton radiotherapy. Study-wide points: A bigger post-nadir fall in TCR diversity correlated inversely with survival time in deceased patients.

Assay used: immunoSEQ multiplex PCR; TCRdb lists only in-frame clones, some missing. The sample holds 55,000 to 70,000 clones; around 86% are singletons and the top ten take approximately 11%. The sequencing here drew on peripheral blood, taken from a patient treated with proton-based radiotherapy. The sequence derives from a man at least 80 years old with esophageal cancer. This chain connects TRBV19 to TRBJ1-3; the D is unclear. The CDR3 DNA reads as TGTGCCAGTAGTACGGAGTCTGGAAACACCATATATTTT. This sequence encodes CASSTESGNTIYF.